This TCR beta chain was sequenced in a study of human T cells and chemical hapten exposure. Using its own MiXCR run on the RACE reads, TCRdb lists one record per CDR3 protein. The table lists approximately 77,000 distinct CDR3 sequences, approximately 14% of them singletons. This clonotype showed up just a few times. The CDR3 has 14 amino acids. The trim removed 4 bases at V and 5 bases at J, leaving 4 bases unmatched. In germline, CDR1 is LNHDA, CDR2 SQIVND (reference sequence). Time point reported: pre-sensitization, week 0. Regarding treatment: therapeutic diphenylcyclopropenone sensitization with weekly scalp DPC. Blood was collected ahead of every patch test applied.

Specimen: whole blood, collected in connection with sensitization to the hapten diphenylcyclopropenone (DPC). This sequence originates from a woman between 45 and 65 years old with alopecia areata. Some clones in this sample may be carry-over from other donors' samples. The chain carries TRBV19 and TRBJ2-2; 7 bases map to TRBD2. The CDR3 region is CASSKGRETGELFF. CDR3 coding DNA: TGTGCCAGTAGTAAGGGGCGGGAGACCGGGGAGCTGTTTTTT.